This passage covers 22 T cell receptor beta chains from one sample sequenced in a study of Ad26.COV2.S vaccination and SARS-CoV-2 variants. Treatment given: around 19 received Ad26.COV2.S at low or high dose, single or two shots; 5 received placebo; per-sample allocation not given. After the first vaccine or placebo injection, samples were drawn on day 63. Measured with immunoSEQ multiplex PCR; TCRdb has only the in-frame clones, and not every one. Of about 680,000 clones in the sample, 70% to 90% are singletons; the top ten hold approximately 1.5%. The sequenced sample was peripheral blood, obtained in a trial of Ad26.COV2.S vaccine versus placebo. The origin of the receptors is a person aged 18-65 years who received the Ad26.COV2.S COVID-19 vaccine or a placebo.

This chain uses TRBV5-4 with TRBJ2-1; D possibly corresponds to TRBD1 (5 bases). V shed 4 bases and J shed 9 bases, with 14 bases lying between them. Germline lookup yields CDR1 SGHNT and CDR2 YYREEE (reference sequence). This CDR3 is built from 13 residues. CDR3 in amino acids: CASSPKTVGEQFF. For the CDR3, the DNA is TGTGCCAGCAGCCCGAAGACAGTAGGTGAGCAGTTCTTC.

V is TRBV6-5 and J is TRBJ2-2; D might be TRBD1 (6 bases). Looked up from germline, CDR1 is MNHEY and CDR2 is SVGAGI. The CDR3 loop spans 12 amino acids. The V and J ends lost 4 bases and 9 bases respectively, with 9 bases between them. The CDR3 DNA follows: TGTGCCAGCAGTTCCACAGGGTGGGAGCTGTTTTTT. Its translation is CASSSTGWELFF.

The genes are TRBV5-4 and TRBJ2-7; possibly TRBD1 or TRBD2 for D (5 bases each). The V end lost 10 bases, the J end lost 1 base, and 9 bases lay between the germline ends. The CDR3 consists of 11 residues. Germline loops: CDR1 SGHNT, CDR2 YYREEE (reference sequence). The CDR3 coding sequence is TGTGCCGTTGGGGGTTCCTACGAGCAGTACTTC. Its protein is CAVGGSYEQYF.

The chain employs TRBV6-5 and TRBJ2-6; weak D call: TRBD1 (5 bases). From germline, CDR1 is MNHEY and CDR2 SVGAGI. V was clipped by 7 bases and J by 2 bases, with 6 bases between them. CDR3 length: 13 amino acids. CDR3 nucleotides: TGTGCCAGCAAGACAGCTGGGGCCAACGTCCTGACTTTC. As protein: CASKTAGANVLTF.

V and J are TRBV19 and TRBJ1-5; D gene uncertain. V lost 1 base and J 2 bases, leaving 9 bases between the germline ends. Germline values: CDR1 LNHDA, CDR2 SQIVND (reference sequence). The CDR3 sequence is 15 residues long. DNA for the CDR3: TGTGCCAGTAGTATAGGAGTAGCGGGCAATCAGCCCCAGCATTTT. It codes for CASSIGVAGNQPQHF.

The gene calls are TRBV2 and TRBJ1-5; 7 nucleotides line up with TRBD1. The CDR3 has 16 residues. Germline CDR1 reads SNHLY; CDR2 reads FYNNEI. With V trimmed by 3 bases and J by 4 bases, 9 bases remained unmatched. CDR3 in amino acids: CASSDPQGGGNQPQHF. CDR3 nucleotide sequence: TGTGCCAGCAGTGACCCGCAGGGGGGAGGGAATCAGCCCCAGCATTTT.

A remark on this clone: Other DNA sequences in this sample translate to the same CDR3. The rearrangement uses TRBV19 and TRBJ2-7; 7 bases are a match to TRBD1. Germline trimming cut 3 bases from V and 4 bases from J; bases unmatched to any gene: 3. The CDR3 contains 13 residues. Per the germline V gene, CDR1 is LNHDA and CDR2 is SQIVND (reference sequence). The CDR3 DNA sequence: TGTGCCAGTAGTATCAGACAGGGATACGAGCAGTACTTC. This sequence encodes CASSIRQGYEQYF. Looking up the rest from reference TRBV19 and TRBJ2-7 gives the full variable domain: DGGITQSPKYLFRKEGQNVTLSCEQNLNHDAMYWYRQDPGQGLRLIYYSQIVNDFQKGDIAEGYSVSREKKESFPLTVTSAQKNPTAFYLCASSIRQGYEQYFGPGTRLTVT.

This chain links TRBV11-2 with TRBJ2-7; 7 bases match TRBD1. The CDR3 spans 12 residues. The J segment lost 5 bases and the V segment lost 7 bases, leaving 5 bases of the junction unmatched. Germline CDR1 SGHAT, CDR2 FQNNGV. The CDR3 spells CASNRGTHEQYF. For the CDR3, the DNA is TGTGCCAGCAACAGGGGCACTCACGAGCAGTACTTC.

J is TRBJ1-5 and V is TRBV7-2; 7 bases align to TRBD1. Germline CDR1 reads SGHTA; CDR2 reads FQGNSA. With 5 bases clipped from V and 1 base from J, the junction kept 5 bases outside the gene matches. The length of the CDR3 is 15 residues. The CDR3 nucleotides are TGTGCCAGCAGCATTGGGACAGTCAGCAATCAGCCCCAGCATTTT. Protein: CASSIGTVSNQPQHF.

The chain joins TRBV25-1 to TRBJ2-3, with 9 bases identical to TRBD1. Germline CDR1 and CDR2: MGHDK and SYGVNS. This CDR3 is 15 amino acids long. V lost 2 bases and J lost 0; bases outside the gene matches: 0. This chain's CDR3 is CASSEGQGSTDTQYF. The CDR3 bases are TGTGCCAGCAGTGAAGGACAGGGGAGCACAGATACGCAGTATTTT.

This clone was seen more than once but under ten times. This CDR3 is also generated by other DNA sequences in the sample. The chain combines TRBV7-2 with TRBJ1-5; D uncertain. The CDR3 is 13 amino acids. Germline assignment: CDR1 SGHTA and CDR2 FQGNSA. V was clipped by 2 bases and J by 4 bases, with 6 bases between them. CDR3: CASSLQGNQPQHF. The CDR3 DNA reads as TGTGCCAGCAGCTTACAAGGGAATCAGCCCCAGCATTTT.

Here the CDR3 DNA reads TGTGCCAGCAGTTACACGCCAGGGGTGGGAGATACGCAGTATTTT. It yields the protein CASSYTPGVGDTQYF. The V and J genes are TRBV6-6 and TRBJ2-3; weak D call: TRBD1 (6 bases). The V gene's germline CDR1 is MNHNY and CDR2 SVGAGI (reference sequence). V lost 2 bases to trimming and J lost 5 bases, with 14 bases between them. The CDR3 is 15 residues long.

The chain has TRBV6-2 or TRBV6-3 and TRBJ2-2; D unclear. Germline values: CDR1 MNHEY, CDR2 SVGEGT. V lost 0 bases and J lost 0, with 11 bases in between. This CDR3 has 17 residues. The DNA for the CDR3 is TGTGCCAGCAGTTACTCGAGTGGTACCGCGAACACCGGGGAGCTGTTTTTT. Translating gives CASSYSSGTANTGELFF.

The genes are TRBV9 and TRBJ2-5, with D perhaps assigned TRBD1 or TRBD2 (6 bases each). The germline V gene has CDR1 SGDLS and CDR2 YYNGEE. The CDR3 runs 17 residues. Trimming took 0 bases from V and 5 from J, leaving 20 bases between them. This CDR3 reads CASSVGASGAPVETQYF. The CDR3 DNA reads TGTGCCAGCAGCGTAGGCGCATCGGGGGCCCCAGTTGAGACCCAGTACTTC.

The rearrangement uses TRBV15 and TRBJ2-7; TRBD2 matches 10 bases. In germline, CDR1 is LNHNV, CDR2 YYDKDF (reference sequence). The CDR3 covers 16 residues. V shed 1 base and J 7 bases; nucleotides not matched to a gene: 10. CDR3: CATSRGASGSLGEQYF. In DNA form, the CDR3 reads TGTGCCACCAGCAGAGGTGCTAGCGGGAGTTTGGGGGAGCAGTACTTC.

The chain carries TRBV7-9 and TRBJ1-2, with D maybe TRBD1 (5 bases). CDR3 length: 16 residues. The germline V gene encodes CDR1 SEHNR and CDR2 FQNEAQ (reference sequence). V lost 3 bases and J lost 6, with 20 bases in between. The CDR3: CASSFPGTSRLDGYTF. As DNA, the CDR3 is TGTGCCAGCAGCTTCCCAGGGACCTCACGGCTCGATGGCTACACCTTC.

The DNA for the CDR3 is TGTGCCAGCAGCTGGGGGTTAGGGACAGGCACTTACGAGCAGTACTTC. Protein product: CASSWGLGTGTYEQYF. The chain couples TRBV7-9 to TRBJ2-7, with 8 bases lining up with TRBD1. CDR3 length: 16 residues. V lost 4 bases, J lost 4 bases, and 12 bases stayed unmatched. Germline CDR1 and CDR2: SEHNR and FQNEAQ (reference sequence).

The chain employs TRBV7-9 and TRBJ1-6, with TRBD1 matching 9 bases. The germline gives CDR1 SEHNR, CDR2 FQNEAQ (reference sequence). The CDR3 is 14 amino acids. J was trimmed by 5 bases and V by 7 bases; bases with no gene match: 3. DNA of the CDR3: TGTGCCAGCATACGGACAGGGGATAATTCACCCCTCCACTTT. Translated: CASIRTGDNSPLHF.

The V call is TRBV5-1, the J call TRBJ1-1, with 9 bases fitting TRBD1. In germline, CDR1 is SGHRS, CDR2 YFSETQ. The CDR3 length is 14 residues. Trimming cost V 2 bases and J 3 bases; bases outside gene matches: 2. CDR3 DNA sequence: TGCGCCAGCAGCTTAAGACAGGGGGACACTGAAGCTTTCTTT. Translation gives CASSLRQGDTEAFF.

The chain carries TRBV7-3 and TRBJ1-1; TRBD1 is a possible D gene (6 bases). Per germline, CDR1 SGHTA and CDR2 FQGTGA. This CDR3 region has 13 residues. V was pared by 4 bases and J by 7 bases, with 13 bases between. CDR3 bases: TGTGCCAGCAGCTCAGGGGACGGGCTTGAAGCTTTCTTT. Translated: CASSSGDGLEAFF.

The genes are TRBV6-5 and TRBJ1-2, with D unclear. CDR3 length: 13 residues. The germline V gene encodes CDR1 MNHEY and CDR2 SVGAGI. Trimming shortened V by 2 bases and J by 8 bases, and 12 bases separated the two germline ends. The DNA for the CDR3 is TGTGCCAGCAGTTACAGAGATTGGAGCGGCTACACCTTC. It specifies CASSYRDWSGYTF.

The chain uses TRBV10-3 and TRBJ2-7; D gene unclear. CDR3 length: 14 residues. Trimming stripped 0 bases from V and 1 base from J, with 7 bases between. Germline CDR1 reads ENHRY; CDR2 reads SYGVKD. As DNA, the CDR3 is TGTGCCATCAGTGAGTCTTTCCCGTCCTACGAGCAGTACTTC. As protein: CAISESFPSYEQYF.